The T cell receptor (beta chain) under discussion was sequenced for a study of T cells after yellow fever vaccination. A 5'RACE template-switching step, the method used to make TCR cDNA, added a universal primer site and UMIs. TCRdb fed the 5' RACE reads into MiXCR, producing one record per CDR3 protein. The table includes around 350,000 distinct CDR3 sequences, around 6.4% detected once. General observations from the study: Re-detected after boosting: most primary clones, 96% of CD4 and 80% to 90% of CD8. A small share of clonotypes appeared in both CD4 and CD8 compartments.

Germline CDR1 and CDR2: SQVTM and ANQGSEA. Trimming left V 5 bases short and J 4 bases short, with 11 bases between. CDR3 length: 13 residues. This clonotype was observed at least ten times. Its antigen is not identified. The origin of this receptor is a young man who received the YFV17D yellow fever vaccine. The rearrangement uses TRBV29-1 and TRBJ2-2; no reliable D call. The specimen was PBMCs, collected 5 days after the yellow fever booster vaccination. The CDR3 sequence is CSVTLTVTGELFF. CDR3 nucleotide sequence: TGCAGCGTTACGTTAACAGTCACCGGGGAGCTGTTTTTT.